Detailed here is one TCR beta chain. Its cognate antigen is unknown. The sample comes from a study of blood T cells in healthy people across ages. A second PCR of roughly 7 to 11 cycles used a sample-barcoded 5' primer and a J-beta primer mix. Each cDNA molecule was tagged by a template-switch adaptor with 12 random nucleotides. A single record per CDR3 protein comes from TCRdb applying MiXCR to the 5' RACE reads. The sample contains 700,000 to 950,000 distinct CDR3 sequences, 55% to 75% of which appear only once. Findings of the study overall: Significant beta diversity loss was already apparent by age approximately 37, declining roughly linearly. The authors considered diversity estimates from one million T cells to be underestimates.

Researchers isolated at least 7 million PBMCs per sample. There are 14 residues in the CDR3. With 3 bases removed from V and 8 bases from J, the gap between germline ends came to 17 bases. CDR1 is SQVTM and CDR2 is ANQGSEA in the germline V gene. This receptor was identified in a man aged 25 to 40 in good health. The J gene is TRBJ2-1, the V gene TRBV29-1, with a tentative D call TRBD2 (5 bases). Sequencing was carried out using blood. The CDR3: CSVEGGFHAYEQFF. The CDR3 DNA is TGCAGCGTTGAGGGCGGGTTCCACGCGTATGAGCAGTTCTTC.